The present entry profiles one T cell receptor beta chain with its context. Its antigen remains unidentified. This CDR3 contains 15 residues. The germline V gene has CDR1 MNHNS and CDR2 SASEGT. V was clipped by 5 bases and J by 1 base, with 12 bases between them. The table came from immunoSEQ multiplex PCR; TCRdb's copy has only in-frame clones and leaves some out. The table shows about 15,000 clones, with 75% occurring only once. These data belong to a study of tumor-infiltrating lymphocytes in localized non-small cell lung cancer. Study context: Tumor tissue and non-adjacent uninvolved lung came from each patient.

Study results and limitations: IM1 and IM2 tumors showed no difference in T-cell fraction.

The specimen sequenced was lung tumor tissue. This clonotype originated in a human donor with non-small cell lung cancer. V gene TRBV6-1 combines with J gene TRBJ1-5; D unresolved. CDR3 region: CASSLSGGSNQPQHF. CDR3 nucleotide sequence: TGTGCCAGCAGTTTAAGCGGTGGGAGCAATCAGCCCCAGCATTTT.